A single TCR beta chain is shown here with its context. This record comes from a study of cytomegalovirus exposure and HLA in healthy donors. The CDR3 runs to 17 residues. Trimming cost V 4 bases and J 3 bases; bases outside gene matches: 14. CDR1 and CDR2 (germline): LGHNA, YNFKEQ. Use of 60 Vbeta and 13 Jbeta primers characterized the PCR. Assay used: immunoSEQ multiplex PCR; TCRdb lists only in-frame clones, some missing. This sample contains 96,000 or so clones. The receptor was isolated from a woman aged 25 to 39 in good health and CMV-seronegative. The sample consisted of PBMCs. The chain recombines TRBV4-2 with TRBJ2-7; 8 positions match TRBD2. In DNA, the CDR3 is TGTGCCAGCAGCCGAGAAGTCACGGGACTAGAAGACTACGAGCAGTACTTC. Translating gives CASSREVTGLEDYEQYF.